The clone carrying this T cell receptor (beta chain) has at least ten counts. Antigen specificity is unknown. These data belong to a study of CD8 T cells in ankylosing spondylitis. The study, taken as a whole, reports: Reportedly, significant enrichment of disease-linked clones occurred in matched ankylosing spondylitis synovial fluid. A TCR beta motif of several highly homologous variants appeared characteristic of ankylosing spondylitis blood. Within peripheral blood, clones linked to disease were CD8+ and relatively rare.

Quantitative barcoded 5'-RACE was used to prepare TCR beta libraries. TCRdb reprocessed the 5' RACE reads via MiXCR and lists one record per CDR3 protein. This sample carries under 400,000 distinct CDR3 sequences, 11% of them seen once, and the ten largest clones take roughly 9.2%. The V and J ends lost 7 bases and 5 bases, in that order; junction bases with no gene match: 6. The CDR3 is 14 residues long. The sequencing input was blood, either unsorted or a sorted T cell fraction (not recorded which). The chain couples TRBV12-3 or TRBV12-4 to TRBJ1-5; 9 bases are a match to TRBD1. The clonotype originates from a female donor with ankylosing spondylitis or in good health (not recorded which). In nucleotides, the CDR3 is TGTGCCAGCAATAGGGGACAGGGTGATCAGCCCCAGCATTTT. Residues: CASNRGQGDQPQHF.